Below are 10 T cell receptor beta chains sequenced from a single sample in a study of blood T cells in healthy people across ages. Through a sample-barcoded 5' primer and a J-beta primer mix, a second PCR was run for about 6 to 12 cycles. TCRdb fed the 5' RACE reads into MiXCR, producing one record per CDR3 protein. The sample carries about 1,800,000 distinct CDR3 sequences, 28% recorded once. Sequences were obtained from blood. Every receptor here comes from a woman in her twenties or thirties in good health.

This clonotype turned up a few times. V gene TRBV12-3 or TRBV12-4 combines with J gene TRBJ1-4, with no clear D. The CDR3 is made up of 15 amino acids. V was trimmed by 9 bases and J by 4 bases, leaving 18 bases between them. CDR3 loop: CASKPSPRGNEKLFF. The CDR3 DNA reads as TGTGCCAGTAAACCCTCCCCTCGGGGTAATGAAAAACTGTTTTTT.

This clonotype has a handful of counts. This rearrangement joins TRBV7-2 to TRBJ2-1; 8 bases are shared with TRBD2. V lost 1 base, J lost 6 bases, and 5 bases stayed unmatched. Germline assignment: CDR1 SGHTA and CDR2 FQGNSA. This CDR3 is built from 15 residues. In nucleotides, the CDR3 is TGTGCCAGCAGCTTAGGGCCGGGACTAGTCAATGAGCAGTTCTTC. It encodes CASSLGPGLVNEQFF.

The chain is built from TRBV28 and TRBJ2-3, with D perhaps TRBD1 (6 bases). This CDR3 comprises 17 residues. Germline CDR1 and CDR2: MDHEN and SYDVKM. Trimming shortened V by 4 bases and J by 8 bases, and 25 bases separated the two germline ends. CDR3: CASSSSLVGAQRGTQYF. CDR3 coding DNA: TGTGCCAGCAGTTCGTCCCTAGTGGGGGCCCAGAGGGGTACGCAGTATTTT.

As to this clonotype: Just one base apart from a much larger clone, this may be a read error. The CDR3 bases are TGCGCCAGCAGCCAGGGACCAGCCGACGATGAGCAGTACTTC. Protein product: CASSQGPADDEQYF. The chain carries TRBV4-3 and TRBJ2-5; D is possibly TRBD1 or TRBD2 (5 bases each). Germline CDR1 reads LGHNA; CDR2 reads YSLEER. The germline V and J ends were trimmed by 3 bases and 11 bases, with 19 bases remaining between them. The CDR3 runs 14 residues.

The sample holds many counts of this clonotype. The J gene is TRBJ1-2, the V gene TRBV7-2; D not certain. The CDR3 sequence is 14 residues long. Per the germline V gene, CDR1 is SGHTA and CDR2 is FQGNSA. Trimming took 2 bases from V and 0 from J, leaving 7 bases between them. DNA for the CDR3: TGTGCCAGCAGCTTACCAGTAGCTAACTATGGCTACACCTTC. The encoded protein is CASSLPVANYGYTF.

The CDR3 loop reads CASSLLGRLATEQYF. The DNA of the CDR3 is TGTGCCAGCAGCTTACTAGGTCGCCTGGCCACCGAGCAGTACTTC. The chain links TRBV11-2 to TRBJ2-7; D remains unclear. This CDR3 is built from 15 residues. Deletions cut 2 bases from V and 6 bases from J, with 17 bases between. CDR1 is SGHAT, CDR2 FQNNGV, per germline.

J is TRBJ1-3 and V is TRBV20-1, with 8 bases identical to TRBD1. Germline values: CDR1 DFQATT, CDR2 SNEGSKA (reference sequence). The CDR3 is made up of 15 amino acids. Trimming at V came to 6 bases and at J to 0 bases, leaving 7 bases not matched to a gene. The CDR3 bases are TGCAGTGCAACCCTCAGGGGGCCCTCTGGAAACACCATATATTTT. Residues: CSATLRGPSGNTIYF.

The chain uses TRBV3-1 and TRBJ1-6; 10 nucleotides agree with TRBD1. V shed 3 bases and J 8 bases; nucleotides not matched to a gene: 1. Germline-derived CDR1 and CDR2 are LGHDT and YNNKEL (reference sequence). CDR3 size: 14 residues. CDR3 sequence reads: CASSQTGGDSPLHF. The CDR3 coding sequence is TGTGCCAGCAGCCAGACAGGGGGCGATTCACCCCTCCACTTT. The full variable domain, completed using reference TRBV3-1 and TRBJ1-6, is DTAVSQTPKYLVTQMGNDKSIKCEQNLGHDTMYWYKQDSKKFLKIMFSYNNKELIINETVPNRFSPKSPDKAHLNLHINSLELGDSAVYFCASSQTGGDSPLHFGNGTRLTVT.

The V gene is TRBV5-1, the J gene TRBJ2-5, with D hard to call. The germline V gene encodes CDR1 SGHRS and CDR2 YFSETQ. The CDR3 spans 15 residues. The germline V and J ends were trimmed by 4 bases and 4 bases, with 17 bases remaining between them. DNA for the CDR3: TGCGCCAGCAGCGATGGGCTATTTCGAGGAGAGACCCAGTACTTC. It codes for CASSDGLFRGETQYF.

CDR3 protein: CASGPDVVGSNQPQHF. In nucleotides, the CDR3 is TGTGCTAGTGGTCCGGACGTGGTGGGCAGCAATCAGCCCCAGCATTTT. This rearrangement joins TRBV12-5 to TRBJ1-5; D remains unclear. Germline CDR1 reads LGHNT; CDR2 reads FRNRAP. Trimming removed 5 bases at V and 1 base at J, with 15 bases between. The CDR3 sequence is 16 residues long.